The text below deals with one T cell receptor beta chain. The antigen is undetermined. A second PCR of about 6 to 11 cycles used a sample-barcoded 5' primer and a J-beta primer mix. Via MiXCR, TCRdb re-called the 5' RACE reads, giving one row per CDR3 protein. Among about a million distinct CDR3 sequences listed, more than 30% were seen once. This CDR3 contains 18 residues. V trimming: 5 bases; J trimming: 2 bases; junction bases outside the gene matches: 15. Germline lookup yields CDR1 SEHNR and CDR2 FQNEAQ (reference sequence). Per-sample yields of isolated PBMCs were at least 6.5 million. This sample was included in a study of blood T cells in healthy people across ages. General observations from the study: Both naive CD4+ cell counts and diversity were greater in long-lived donors than in aged donors. It was not known whether donors were CMV positive (a possible confounder of expanded clonotype changes).

The specimen sequenced was blood. This clonotype was sampled from a man between 18 and 29 years old in good health. The chain links TRBV7-9 to TRBJ2-1, with 7 bases that match TRBD2. This chain's CDR3 is CASSPISYGGVTYNEQFF. In nucleotides, the CDR3 is TGTGCCAGCAGCCCAATAAGTTATGGGGGGGTCACCTACAATGAGCAGTTCTTC.